What follows describes a single TCR beta chain. Its antigen is currently unknown. Germline V gives CDR1 SGHTA, CDR2 FQGNSA. This CDR3 has 14 amino acids. The V end was cut by 5 bases, the J end by 2 bases, with 12 bases between. This specimen comes from a study of cytomegalovirus exposure and HLA in healthy donors. Study as a whole: An earlier analysis identified 110 million or so unique TCR beta sequences in about 170 million T cells.

Notes on the study in general: Association of under 20,000 TCR beta sequences with HLA alleles was found at 0.05 false discovery rate in a later analysis.

The PCR made use of 60 Vbeta and 13 Jbeta primers. The method was immunoSEQ multiplex PCR; TCRdb's version includes in-frame clones alone and lacks a portion of them. The sample has some 180,000 clones, around 82% seen once. The TCR originated in a woman aged 25 to 39 in good health and CMV-seropositive. Sequencing was performed on PBMCs. The chain recombines TRBV7-2 with TRBJ2-5, with D maybe TRBD1 (5 bases). Written as DNA, the CDR3 is TGTGCCAGCAGCCCTCAAACAGGTCAAGAGACCCAGTACTTC. Amino acid sequence: CASSPQTGQETQYF.